A selection of T cell receptor beta chains follows, all from one sample in a study of shared clonotypes between healthy human individuals. The repertoire was sequenced with immunoSEQ multiplex PCR; TCRdb's copy has only in-frame clones and lacks some. This table has about 1,500,000 clones, over 95% appearing once. Sequencing used naive CD4+ T cells sorted from blood. The receptors here all came from a man younger than 40 in good health. The CDR3 runs from the conserved cysteine through the conserved F or W. A D gene is named only where the DNA matches it firmly. Clone size is given for some rows only: seen once, a few or many times, or a class if the clone is expanded.

v_gene,abundance,d_gene,j_gene,CDR3nt,CDR3aa
TRBV11-2,NA,TRBD2,TRBJ2-2,TGTGCCAGCAGCTTAGCTCTAGCGGGAATCGGGGAGCTGTTTTTT,CASSLALAGIGELFF
TRBV5-1,NA,TRBD2,TRBJ2-3,TGCGCCAGCAGCTTAGCGGGAGAAGGAGATACGCAGTATTTT,CASSLAGEGDTQYF
TRBV5-4,NA,NA,TRBJ2-7,TGTGCCAGCAGCTTGGGCGGGACCGAGGATTACGAGCAGTACTTC,CASSLGGTEDYEQYF
TRBV5-1,few,TRBD2,TRBJ2-1,TGCGCCAGCAGCTTAACCGGGACTACCTACAATGAGCAGTTCTTC,CASSLTGTTYNEQFF
TRBV27,NA,NA,TRBJ1-1,TGTGCCAGCAGTTCGGTTACGGGGGTGGGGATGAACACTGAAGCTTTCTTT,CASSSVTGVGMNTEAFF
TRBV6-5,NA,NA,TRBJ2-5,TGTGCCAGCCACCGGCCGGGAACCCAAGAGACCCAGTACTTC,CASHRPGTQETQYF
TRBV18,NA,NA,TRBJ2-1,TGTGCCAGCTCACTGTCGGGAGCCCCTAACTACCGAGAGCAGTTCTTC,CASSLSGAPNYREQFF
TRBV5-4,NA,NA,TRBJ2-1,TGTGCCAGCAGCTTGACAGGGAATGAGCAGTTCTTC,CASSLTGNEQFF
TRBV7-8,NA,TRBD1,TRBJ1-2,TGTGCCAGCAGCCCTACAGGGGGGTGGGGCTACACCTTC,CASSPTGGWGYTF
TRBV27,NA,TRBD2,TRBJ2-3,TGTGCCAGCAGTTTAGGGGCCGGGAGGGGTGGAGATACGCAGTATTTT,CASSLGAGRGGDTQYF
TRBV9,NA,TRBD2,TRBJ2-1,TGTGCCAGCAGCGTCCTTCTAGCGGGCGGGTACAATGAGCAGTTCTTC,CASSVLLAGGYNEQFF
TRBV5-4,NA,NA,TRBJ2-1,TGTGCCAGCAGCCAGCTACGGGACCACACTTACAATGAGCAGTTCTTC,CASSQLRDHTYNEQFF
TRBV5-1,NA,NA,TRBJ1-1,TGCGCCAGCAGCTTGTATTCAGGAGACACTGAAGCTTTCTTC,CASSLYSGDTEAFF
TRBV18,NA,TRBD1,TRBJ1-3,TGTGCCAGCTCAACCCCCTGGCAGGGGGAAAACACCATATATTTT,CASSTPWQGENTIYF
TRBV7-9,NA,TRBD1,TRBJ1-1,TGTGCCAGCAGCGATGGACAGGGGGCAACTGAAGCTTTCTTT,CASSDGQGATEAFF
TRBV2,NA,NA,TRBJ1-6,TGTGCCAGCACCCTGGACAGAGATTCACCCCTCCACTTT,CASTLDRDSPLHF
TRBV5-1,NA,NA,TRBJ2-3,TGCGCCAGCAGCTTGGTGGCCAGGGAGACAGATACGCAGTATTTT,CASSLVARETDTQYF
TRBV11-2,NA,NA,TRBJ2-4,TGTGCCAGCAGCTTAGAACCCCCGACTTGGGCAGGGGAAAACATTCAGTACTTC,CASSLEPPTWAGENIQYF
TRBV11-2,NA,NA,TRBJ1-1,TGTGCCAGCAGCTCCAACCGGGGGGTTGGGACCACTGAAGCTTTCTTT,CASSSNRGVGTTEAFF
TRBV27,NA,TRBD1,TRBJ2-7,TGTGCCAGCACCTTGAACAGGGGGTCACGCTACGAGCAGTACTTC,CASTLNRGSRYEQYF
TRBV6-6,NA,NA,TRBJ1-2,TGTGCCACGCGACGGGGGGCGCTCAGTGGCTACACCTTC,CATRRGALSGYTF
TRBV29-1,NA,NA,TRBJ1-1,TGCAGCGTTGAAGTAGGACTGAACACTGAAGCTTTCTTT,CSVEVGLNTEAFF
TRBV6-5,NA,TRBD2,TRBJ2-3,TGTGCCAGCAGTTACTTATTAGCGGGAGATTTAGATACGCAGTATTTT,CASSYLLAGDLDTQYF
TRBV6-1,NA,NA,TRBJ1-2,TGTGCCAGCAGCTTAAACAGGGACTATGGCTACACCTTC,CASSLNRDYGYTF
TRBV5-4,NA,NA,TRBJ2-7,TGTGCCAGCAGCTTGAGGTATGAATACGAGCAGTACTTC,CASSLRYEYEQYF
TRBV7-9,once,NA,TRBJ2-1,TGTGCCAGCAGCTTAGCCCTGACGGGCAATGAGCAGTTCTTC,CASSLALTGNEQFF
TRBV5-4,once,NA,TRBJ2-7,TGTGCCAGCAGCGACCCCGGGGTGGGCTACGAGCAGTACTTC,CASSDPGVGYEQYF
TRBV5-1,NA,NA,TRBJ1-5,TGCGCCAGCAGCTTGGAAGGCGGCAATCAGCCCCAGCATTTT,CASSLEGGNQPQHF
TRBV7-9,NA,NA,TRBJ2-7,TGTGCCAGCAGCCCGAGGACAGACTACGAGCAGTACTTC,CASSPRTDYEQYF
TRBV5-1,NA,NA,TRBJ1-2,TGCGCCAGCAGCTTGGGGTATGGCTACACCTTC,CASSLGYGYTF
TRBV5-1,NA,TRBD1,TRBJ2-2,TGCGCCAGCAGCAACGGACAGGGAAACACCGGGGAGCTGTTTTTT,CASSNGQGNTGELFF
TRBV7-6,NA,NA,TRBJ2-1,TGTGCCAGCAGCCCGGGGGACGCACCCAATGAGCAGTTCTTC,CASSPGDAPNEQFF